The source of this T cell receptor (beta chain) is a study of glioma-infiltrating T cells. CDR1 is SGHRS, CDR2 YFSETQ, per germline. The germline V and J ends were trimmed by 0 bases and 5 bases, with 12 bases remaining between them. This CDR3 has 15 amino acids. TCR alpha and beta CDR3 regions were amplified from RNA using iRepertoire nested multiplex PCR. TCRdb ran MiXCR on the multiplex PCR reads and lists one entry per CDR3 protein. The sample has some 160,000 distinct CDR3 sequences; roughly two fifths are singletons. The chain combines TRBV5-1 with TRBJ2-1, with D possibly matching TRBD2 (5 bases). The sequence derives from a human donor with low-grade glioma or glioblastoma, undergoing nonglioma brain surgery, or in good health (not recorded which). Sequences were obtained from glioma tissue, nonneoplastic brain tissue, or PBMCs (not recorded which). The CDR3 sequence is CASSLDLAPDNEQFF. The CDR3 DNA sequence: TGCGCCAGCAGCTTGGACCTAGCCCCCGACAATGAGCAGTTCTTC.